The source of this T cell receptor beta chain is a study of T cell responses to AZD1222 COVID-19 vaccine. General study findings and limits: White British people made up most donors, females outnumbered males, and clonal diversity was possibly underestimated.

A word on this clone: Its antigen is still unknown.

The table came from immunoSEQ multiplex PCR; TCRdb's copy has only in-frame clones and leaves some out. The repertoire holds approximately 170,000 clones, with around 89% as singletons. The CDR3 contains 13 residues. Germline CDR1 and CDR2: ENHRY and SYGVKD. Between the trimmed V and J ends, which lost 2 bases and 0 bases, there was a span of 4 bases. Sample: peripheral blood, taken on day 0 of AZD1222 vaccination. The source is an adult in good health. The chain has TRBV10-3 and TRBJ1-1; D gene ambiguous. CDR3 protein: CAISEEVNTEAFF. The CDR3 coding sequence is TGTGCCATCAGTGAGGAGGTGAACACTGAAGCTTTCTTT.